Presented here are 31 T cell receptor beta chains from one specimen sequenced in a study of vaccination effects on CD4 cells after COVID-19. Before sequencing, viral peptide pools were used by the ViraFEST assay to expand antigen-specific CD4+ T cells. Cells that had been cultured for roughly ten days were the source of isolated CD4+ T cells. Of the BNT162b2 and mRNA-1273 vaccines, participants received two doses of one or the other. For these TCRs, the target antigens are not known. Generated by immunoSEQ multiplex PCR, the TCRdb table keeps only in-frame clones and is missing some. The sample carries tens of thousands of clones, about four fifths recorded once. The sequences come from CD4+ T cells from PBMCs cultured with HCoV-NL63 spike peptides, collected after COVID-19 vaccination. The receptors were gathered from a human donor who received a COVID-19 vaccine. Some clones in this sample may be carry-over from other donors' samples.

The chain carries TRBV11-2 and TRBJ2-1; D possibly corresponds to TRBD2 (6 bases). Between the trimmed V and J ends, which lost 7 bases and 0 bases, there was a span of 16 bases. This CDR3 region has 16 residues. The V gene's germline CDR1 is SGHAT and CDR2 FQNNGV. The CDR3 sequence is CASNQRGGSSYNEQFF. The CDR3 DNA is TGTGCCAGCAACCAGCGTGGGGGGAGCTCCTACAATGAGCAGTTCTTC.

The genes are TRBV29-1 and TRBJ1-5, with D unresolved. Between the trimmed V and J ends, which lost 6 bases and 4 bases, there was a span of 10 bases. This CDR3 is 12 amino acids long. The V gene's germline CDR1 is SQVTM and CDR2 ANQGSEA. The CDR3 DNA follows: TGCAGCGTCGGATCTATAAATCAGCCCCAGCATTTT. Protein: CSVGSINQPQHF.

The chain joins TRBV6-6 to TRBJ1-5; D unclear. The CDR3 runs to 16 residues. Germline CDR1 MNHNY, CDR2 SVGAGI (reference sequence). V lost 2 bases and J lost 5, with 16 bases in between. Here the CDR3 reads CASSYGQTLVDQPQHF. The CDR3 DNA follows: TGTGCCAGCAGTTACGGGCAGACCTTAGTAGATCAGCCCCAGCATTTT.

This sequence joins TRBV11-2 and TRBJ1-2, with D unresolved. V was trimmed by 4 bases and J by 3 bases, leaving 18 bases between them. Germline loops: CDR1 SGHAT, CDR2 FQNNGV. This CDR3 has 16 amino acids. The DNA for the CDR3 is TGTGCCAGCAGCTCCCCCCCCAGGCACCCCCACTATGGCTACACCTTC. Protein product: CASSSPPRHPHYGYTF.

The rearrangement links TRBV6-2 or TRBV6-3 to TRBJ2-7; no definite D call. Germline assignment: CDR1 MNHEY and CDR2 SVGEGT. V shed 2 bases and J shed 3 bases, with 14 bases lying between them. The CDR3 covers 15 residues. In DNA form, the CDR3 reads TGTGCCAGCAGTTACGCCGGTCTTGGGATCTACGAGCAGTACGTC. Encoded protein: CASSYAGLGIYEQYV.

This chain joins TRBV3-1 (or the pseudogene TRBV3-2) and TRBJ2-5, with D maybe TRBD1 (6 bases). Deletions cut 6 bases from V and 3 bases from J, with 20 bases between. CDR3 size: 16 residues. Germline CDR1 is LGHDT and CDR2 is YNNKEL (reference sequence). CDR3 loop: CASRVTGQTTKETQYF. CDR3 in DNA: TGTGCCAGCAGGGTGACAGGACAAACAACAAAAGAGACCCAGTACTTC.

This chain links TRBV2 with TRBJ2-7, with D hard to call. The CDR3 sequence is 15 residues long. Trimming pared 1 base from V and 3 bases from J, leaving 13 bases between. CDR1 and CDR2 from the germline V gene are SNHLY and FYNNEI. CDR3 sequence (DNA): TGTGCCAGCAGTGAAGGCCCCCTGGGGATCTACGAGCAGTACGTC. It is translated as CASSEGPLGIYEQYV.

V and J are TRBV5-5 and TRBJ2-3, with 10 positions matching TRBD2. V was pared by 3 bases and J by 1 base, with 5 bases of the junction left unmatched. Germline lookup yields CDR1 SGHKS and CDR2 YYEKEE (reference sequence). This CDR3 contains 16 residues. The CDR3 DNA reads TGTGCCAGCAGCTCAATCGGGACTAGCGGCACAGATACGCAGTATTTT. It encodes CASSSIGTSGTDTQYF.

This clone has a handful of counts. The rearrangement links TRBV5-1 to TRBJ2-5, with D perhaps TRBD2 (5 bases). The ends were cut back, 0 bases at V and 5 bases at J, with 14 bases in the middle. The CDR3 is 15 amino acids. Germline values: CDR1 SGHRS, CDR2 YFSETQ. The CDR3 protein is CASSLVASVVETQYF. The CDR3 nucleotides read TGCGCCAGCAGCTTGGTAGCGTCGGTGGTCGAGACCCAGTACTTC. The variable domain in full, completed from reference TRBV5-1 and TRBJ2-5, reads KAGVTQTPRYLIKTRGQQVTLSCSPISGHRSVSWYQQTPGQGLQFLFEYFSETQRNKGNFPGRFSGRQFSNSRSEMNVSTLELGDSALYLCASSLVASVVETQYFGPGTRLLVL.

This chain joins TRBV27 and TRBJ2-3; 11 positions match TRBD2. This CDR3 is built from 16 residues. Germline V gene sequence: CDR1 MNHEY, CDR2 SMNVEV (reference sequence). J gave up 2 bases and V 6 bases, and 7 bases lay outside the gene matches. The CDR3 DNA reads as TGTGCCAGCAGCCCGGGACTAGCGGCCTACACAGATACGCAGTATTTT. Its translation: CASSPGLAAYTDTQYF.

In its sample, this clone is medium-sized (0.01 to 0.1%). The chain couples TRBV11-2 to TRBJ2-7; the D gene could be TRBD1 or TRBD2 (5 bases each). CDR3 size: 14 residues. From germline, CDR1 is SGHAT and CDR2 FQNNGV. V was trimmed by 8 bases and J by 0 bases, leaving 14 bases between them. CDR3 protein: CASGKGPNSYEQYV. CDR3 sequence (DNA): TGTGCCAGCGGGAAGGGACCAAACTCCTACGAGCAGTACGTC.

This clone has more than one count but fewer than ten. The rearrangement links TRBV9 to TRBJ2-5; 10 bases align to TRBD2. The V gene end was trimmed by 4 bases and the J gene end by 7 bases; junction bases not matched to a gene: 10. The CDR3 consists of 15 residues. Germline V CDR1 and CDR2: SGDLS, YYNGEE. The CDR3 sequence is CASSFQAGGLGTQYF. The CDR3 nucleotides are TGTGCCAGCAGCTTCCAAGCGGGGGGGCTGGGGACCCAGTACTTC.

The chain joins TRBV6-2 or TRBV6-3 to TRBJ1-5; D is unresolved. This CDR3 has 15 amino acids. Trimming took off 4 bases at V and 7 bases at J, with 17 bases between the two ends. Looked up from germline, CDR1 is MNHEY and CDR2 is SVGEGT. The CDR3 coding sequence is TGTGCCAGCAGTTTTTCCCCCCCTGCCGGGCAGCCCCAGCATTTT. It codes for CASSFSPPAGQPQHF.

The V gene is TRBV6-5, the J gene TRBJ2-1, with TRBD1 as a possible D gene (8 bases). CDR3 length equals 11 residues. Germline lookup yields CDR1 MNHEY and CDR2 SVGAGI. Trimming stripped 4 bases from V and 15 bases from J, with 13 bases between. The CDR3 coding sequence is TGTGCCAGCAGTTCAACAGGGGGGGTGTTCTTC. This encodes CASSSTGGVFF.

The table lists this clone with a few counts. The chain recombines TRBV9 with TRBJ2-1; 7 bases fit TRBD2. Germline CDR1 reads SGDLS; CDR2 reads YYNGEE. The CDR3 covers 14 residues. With V trimmed by 3 bases and J by 4 bases, 4 bases remained unmatched. CDR3 sequence: CASSDRAGYNEQFF. The CDR3 DNA sequence: TGTGCCAGCAGCGACCGAGCGGGATACAATGAGCAGTTCTTC.

V usage is TRBV24-1 and J usage is TRBJ2-3; 9 nucleotides line up with TRBD1. CDR1 and CDR2 from the germline V gene are KGHDR and SFDVKD. V dropped 5 bases and J dropped 4; count of bases not matched to a gene: 3. The CDR3 sequence is 14 residues long. CDR3 nucleotides: TGTGCCACCAGTGCGGGACAGGGCGCAGATACGCAGTATTTT. Encoded protein: CATSAGQGADTQYF.

V usage is TRBV7-8 and J usage is TRBJ1-5, with 10 bases identical to TRBD1. The CDR3 runs to 16 residues. The germline V gene has CDR1 SGHVS and CDR2 FQNEAQ. J was trimmed by 4 bases and V by 1 base; bases with no gene match: 4. The CDR3 reads CASSLDRDRGNQPQHF. CDR3 DNA sequence: TGTGCCAGCAGCTTAGACAGGGACAGGGGAAATCAGCCCCAGCATTTT. Filled out from reference TRBV7-8 and TRBJ1-5, the complete variable domain reads GAGVSQSPRYKVAKRGQDVALRCDPISGHVSLFWYQQALGQGPEFLTYFQNEAQLDKSGLPSDRFFAERPEGSVSTLKIQRTQQEDSAVYLCASSLDRDRGNQPQHFGDGTRLSIL.

V is TRBV5-4 and J is TRBJ1-2; possibly TRBD1 for D (6 bases). The germline V and J ends were trimmed by 5 bases and 8 bases, with 19 bases remaining between them. Germline CDR1 is SGHNT and CDR2 is YYREEE (reference sequence). The CDR3 runs to 14 residues. This CDR3 is CASRSRTLGGGYTF. The CDR3 nucleotides are TGTGCCAGCAGGAGTCGGACCTTAGGGGGGGGCTACACCTTC. The full variable domain, with the rest looked up from reference TRBV5-4 and TRBJ1-2, is ETGVTQSPTHLIKTRGQQVTLRCSSQSGHNTVSWYQQALGQGPQFIFQYYREEENGRGNFPPRFSGLQFPNYSSELNVNALELDDSALYLCASRSRTLGGGYTFGSGTRLTVV.

This chain uses TRBV7-9 with TRBJ2-7; D may be TRBD1 or TRBD2 (8 bases each). The CDR3 totals 15 residues. Between the trimmed V and J ends, which lost 6 bases and 6 bases, there was a span of 21 bases. CDR1 and CDR2 from the germline V gene are SEHNR and FQNEAQ (reference sequence). The CDR3 sequence is CASSREGAGGGEQYV. In DNA, the CDR3 is TGTGCCAGCAGTCGGGAGGGGGCAGGGGGCGGCGAGCAGTACGTC.

The chain is built from TRBV4-1 and TRBJ2-2; 7 bases are a match to TRBD1. Losses at the gene ends were 3 bases for V and 2 bases for J; bases not matched to a gene: 9. This CDR3 contains 17 residues. CDR1 and CDR2 from the germline V gene are MGHRA and YSYEKL. In nucleotides, the CDR3 is TGCGCCAGCAGCCATACCCCGGGACAGCATAACACCGGGGAGCTGTTTTTT. Protein: CASSHTPGQHNTGELFF.

The genes are TRBV10-3 and TRBJ2-3; 9 nucleotides line up with TRBD1. J was trimmed by 0 bases and V by 2 bases; bases with no gene match: 12. CDR1 and CDR2 from the germline V gene are ENHRY and SYGVKD. The CDR3 spans 19 residues. The CDR3 DNA sequence: TGTGCCATCAGTGAGGAACAGGGGGCGATGGGTGGAAGCACAGATACGCAGTATTTT. The encoded protein is CAISEEQGAMGGSTDTQYF.

Notes on this clone: One junction end disagrees with the germline gene, perhaps due to a read error. The chain recombines TRBV7-9 with TRBJ1-5; no clear D. The CDR3 spans 14 residues. Germline CDR1 is SEHNR and CDR2 is FQNEAQ (reference sequence). CDR3 sequence reads: CASSPLGLNRPQHF. The CDR3 region has the DNA TGTGCCAGCAGCCCTCTTGGCCTTAATCGGCCCCAGCATTTT.

This clone was detected only a few times. This chain links TRBV6-5 with TRBJ2-7; 7 bases line up with TRBD1. The CDR3 extends over 13 amino acids. Trimming cost V 5 bases and J 6 bases; bases outside gene matches: 7. Germline V gene sequence: CDR1 MNHEY, CDR2 SVGAGI. CDR3 in amino acids: CASSNTGVGEQYV. The DNA of the CDR3 is TGTGCCAGCAGTAATACAGGGGTGGGCGAGCAGTACGTC.

The chain is built from TRBV5-1 and TRBJ1-6, with D possibly TRBD1 on 5 matching bases. CDR3 length: 14 residues. Germline V CDR1 and CDR2: SGHRS, YFSETQ. V shed 2 bases and J shed 7 bases, with 10 bases lying between them. The CDR3 loop reads CASSFGTGNSPLHF. Here the CDR3 DNA reads TGCGCCAGCAGCTTCGGGACGGGGAATTCACCCCTCCACTTT.

The J gene is TRBJ1-2, the V gene TRBV6-6, with a tentative D call TRBD1 (6 bases). From germline, CDR1 is MNHNY and CDR2 SVGAGI (reference sequence). The CDR3 is 13 amino acids. V shed 10 bases and J shed 8 bases, with 20 bases lying between them. In DNA, the CDR3 is TGTGCCACGTGTCGGGGGGGCTCTTGGGGCTACACCTTC. Its translation: CATCRGGSWGYTF.

The chain uses TRBV12-5 and TRBJ1-3; possible D gene TRBD1, 5 bases. V lost 5 bases to trimming and J lost 2 bases, with 13 bases between them. Looked up from germline, CDR1 is LGHNT and CDR2 is FRNRAP. The CDR3 loop spans 15 amino acids. This CDR3 reads CASGPGVHTGNTIYF. The CDR3 bases are TGTGCTAGTGGTCCGGGGGTACATACTGGAAACACCATATATTTT.

The V gene is TRBV28, the J gene TRBJ1-2, with D perhaps matching TRBD1 (5 bases). Trimming removed 7 bases at V and 13 bases at J, with 16 bases between. Per germline, CDR1 MDHEN and CDR2 SYDVKM. CDR3 size: 11 residues. The CDR3 DNA is TGTGCCAGCATGGTGGGGGGGTTGCGCACCTTC. This codes for CASMVGGLRTF.

V usage is TRBV12-3 or TRBV12-4 and J usage is TRBJ2-3, with 9 nucleotides matching TRBD2. The V segment lost 10 bases and the J segment 5 bases; nucleotides outside the gene matches: 4. The CDR3 covers 12 residues. The CDR3 sequence is CATSGGRDTQYF. The CDR3, as DNA: TGTGCCACGAGCGGGGGGCGAGATACGCAGTATTTT.

This clone was counted a single time. The V and J genes are TRBV5-1 and TRBJ1-2, with D perhaps TRBD1 (6 bases). V was shortened by 9 bases and J by 4 bases, with 25 bases between the two germline ends. Germline loops: CDR1 SGHRS, CDR2 YFSETQ. There are 16 residues in the CDR3. CDR3 amino acids: CAISIWGGPDLYGYTF. CDR3 coding DNA: TGCGCCATCTCAATTTGGGGGGGGCCAGATCTCTATGGCTACACCTTC.

V and J are TRBV19 and TRBJ1-6; D possibly corresponds to TRBD1 (5 bases). Germline V gives CDR1 LNHDA, CDR2 SQIVND (reference sequence). The CDR3 contains 18 residues. V was trimmed by 7 bases and J by 2 bases, leaving 21 bases between them. The CDR3 reads CASIGDSTPKPYNSPLHF. The CDR3 DNA reads TGTGCCAGTATTGGGGACTCCACACCAAAGCCCTATAATTCACCCCTCCACTTT. Supplemented by reference TRBV19 and TRBJ1-6, the full variable domain reads DGGITQSPKYLFRKEGQNVTLSCEQNLNHDAMYWYRQDPGQGLRLIYYSQIVNDFQKGDIAEGYSVSREKKESFPLTVTSAQKNPTAFYLCASIGDSTPKPYNSPLHFGNGTRLTVT.

The genes are TRBV20-1 and TRBJ1-5; D gene unclear. The CDR3 runs 14 residues. The V gene lost 3 bases and the J gene lost 4 bases, with 13 bases spanning the gap. Germline V gene lookup returns CDR1 DFQATT and CDR2 SNEGSKA (reference sequence). CDR3 sequence: CSASSPPTNQPQHF. CDR3 DNA: TGCAGTGCTAGTAGTCCGCCAACTAATCAGCCCCAGCATTTT.